The next 29 T cell receptor beta chains were all read from a single sample in a study of early T cells in non-severe SARS-CoV-2 infection. MiXCR was run by TCRdb on the 5' RACE reads, yielding one entry per CDR3 protein. The sample holds roughly 56,000 distinct CDR3 sequences, roughly 12% seen once. Sequencing used whole blood. These receptors all come from an adult who was a healthcare worker with PCR-confirmed SARS-CoV-2 infection or an uninfected control (not recorded which).

This chain joins TRBV18 and TRBJ2-3, with D perhaps TRBD2 (5 bases). The CDR3 has 14 amino acids. Germline V CDR1 and CDR2: KGHSH, LQKENI. V was trimmed by 3 bases and J by 2 bases, leaving 9 bases between them. Written as DNA, the CDR3 is TGTGCCAGCTCACCGAGGGAAATCACAGATACGCAGTATTTT. It yields the protein CASSPREITDTQYF. The full variable domain, with the rest looked up from reference TRBV18 and TRBJ2-3, is NAGVMQNPRHLVRRRGQEARLRCSPMKGHSHVYWYRQLPEEGLKFMVYLQKENIIDESGMPKERFSAEFPKEGPSILRIQQVVRGDSAAYFCASSPREITDTQYFGPGTRLTVL.

This clonotype has ten or more counts. The CDR3 is CATSDLSRDRGNEQFF. In DNA form, the CDR3 reads TGTGCCACCAGTGACCTTTCCCGGGACAGGGGCAATGAGCAGTTCTTC. V usage is TRBV24-1 and J usage is TRBJ2-1, with 10 bases aligning to TRBD1. This CDR3 is 16 amino acids long. Per the germline V gene, CDR1 is KGHDR and CDR2 is SFDVKD. V dropped 4 bases and J dropped 6; count of bases not matched to a gene: 8.

This clonotype was counted a few times. J is TRBJ2-1 and V is TRBV15, with unresolved D. V lost 9 bases, J lost 3 bases, and 12 bases lay in between. Germline CDR1 and CDR2: LNHNV and YYDKDF (reference sequence). This CDR3 is built from 13 residues. The CDR3 spells CATTEWGYNEQFF. The DNA of the CDR3 is TGTGCCACAACGGAGTGGGGCTACAATGAGCAGTTCTTC.

Ten or more counts support this clonotype. The V gene is TRBV20-1, the J gene TRBJ2-6; D is perhaps TRBD1 (6 bases). With 5 bases removed from V and 0 bases from J, the gap between germline ends came to 8 bases. Germline V gives CDR1 DFQATT, CDR2 SNEGSKA (reference sequence). The CDR3 consists of 14 residues. The CDR3 nucleotides read TGCAGTGCTGGGGGCAGCTCTGGGGCCAACGTCCTGACTTTC. Translated: CSAGGSSGANVLTF.

The rearrangement joins TRBV5-1 to TRBJ2-1; 13 bases map to TRBD2. Germline CDR1 SGHRS, CDR2 YFSETQ. V lost 4 bases and J lost 6; bases outside the gene matches: 4. This CDR3 has 15 residues. CDR3 region: CASSPGLAGSNEQFF. In DNA form, the CDR3 reads TGCGCCAGCAGCCCGGGACTAGCGGGGAGCAATGAGCAGTTCTTC.

The chain couples TRBV28 to TRBJ2-7; 7 bases fit TRBD2. Germline CDR1 MDHEN, CDR2 SYDVKM. The CDR3 spans 14 residues. Unmatched junction bases numbered 5, after V lost 4 bases and J lost 2 bases. CDR3 bases: TGTGCCAGCAGTTGGAGCGGGGTCCCCTACGAGCAGTACTTC. Its translation is CASSWSGVPYEQYF.

The J gene is TRBJ2-1, the V gene TRBV3-1; 16 bases are shared with TRBD2. This CDR3 is 18 amino acids long. Trimming at V came to 4 bases and at J to 8 bases, leaving 11 bases not matched to a gene. Looked up from germline, CDR1 is LGHDT and CDR2 is YNNKEL (reference sequence). CDR3 region: CASSRRLGTSGGADEQFF. The DNA of the CDR3 is TGTGCCAGCAGCCGTAGACTTGGGACTAGCGGGGGGGCCGATGAGCAGTTCTTC.

The chain carries TRBV6-5 and TRBJ1-3; 11 bases are a match to TRBD1. The trim removed 6 bases at V and 5 bases at J, leaving 3 bases unmatched. This CDR3 region has 14 residues. CDR1 and CDR2 from the germline V gene are MNHEY and SVGAGI. The CDR3 here is CASRGQGVRNTIYF. CDR3 sequence (DNA): TGTGCCAGCAGGGGACAGGGGGTCCGAAACACCATATATTTT.

This clonotype was recorded many times. The chain recombines TRBV20-1 with TRBJ1-4; maybe TRBD1 (6 bases). The CDR3 is 13 amino acids. V lost 5 bases and J 7 bases, leaving 14 bases between the germline ends. Germline CDR1 DFQATT, CDR2 SNEGSKA (reference sequence). The CDR3 loop reads CSAAGASGEKLFF. Written as DNA, the CDR3 is TGCAGTGCTGCAGGGGCCTCTGGTGAAAAACTGTTTTTT.

V usage is TRBV6-5 and J usage is TRBJ2-1; TRBD2 agrees at 10 bases. The germline V gene has CDR1 MNHEY and CDR2 SVGAGI. This CDR3 has 17 amino acids. The trim removed 6 bases at V and 2 bases at J, leaving 10 bases unmatched. The CDR3 region has the DNA TGTGCCAGCAGGCGGTCCGCTAGCGGGAGTCCCTACAATGAGCAGTTCTTC. This gives the protein CASRRSASGSPYNEQFF.

Ten or more counts support this clonotype. The V call is TRBV28, the J call TRBJ1-2; D gene ambiguous. Germline CDR1 reads MDHEN; CDR2 reads SYDVKM. The CDR3 loop spans 12 amino acids. Trimming pared 2 bases from V and 8 bases from J, leaving 9 bases between. The CDR3 protein is CASSLNLYGYTF. Written as DNA, the CDR3 is TGTGCCAGCAGTTTAAACCTCTACGGCTACACCTTC.

This clonotype was counted ten times or more. The rearrangement uses TRBV6-5 and TRBJ2-2; 9 nucleotides line up with TRBD1. The V segment lost 2 bases and the J segment 7 bases; nucleotides outside the gene matches: 8. The CDR3 totals 16 residues. Per germline, CDR1 MNHEY and CDR2 SVGAGI. The CDR3 loop is CASSYAGTGKGGELFF. The CDR3 DNA reads as TGTGCCAGCAGTTACGCCGGGACAGGGAAGGGCGGGGAGCTGTTTTTT.

This clonotype has only a few counts. This chain connects TRBV29-1 to TRBJ1-3; D gene uncertain. The V end was cut by 4 bases, the J end by 2 bases, with 9 bases between. CDR3 length: 13 residues. Germline CDR1 is SQVTM and CDR2 is ANQGSEA. CDR3 region: CSVGSRTGNTIYF. CDR3 coding DNA: TGCAGCGTTGGCAGCAGAACTGGAAACACCATATATTTT. The variable domain in full, with the rest retrieved from reference TRBV29-1 and TRBJ1-3, is SAVISQKPSRDICQRGTSLTIQCQVDSQVTMMFWYRQQPGQSLTLIATANQGSEATYESGFVIDKFPISRPNLTFSTLTVSNMSPEDSSIYLCSVGSRTGNTIYFGEGSWLTVV.

This clonotype has at least ten counts. The chain combines TRBV5-5 with TRBJ2-1; 13 nucleotides agree with TRBD2. CDR1 and CDR2 from the germline V gene are SGHKS and YYEKEE (reference sequence). The CDR3 length is 16 residues. The ends lost 3 bases at V and 9 bases at J; junction bases unmatched: 9. The chain's CDR3 is CASSSTSGGAHAEQFF. CDR3 nucleotide sequence: TGTGCCAGCAGCTCTACTAGCGGGGGGGCCCACGCTGAGCAGTTCTTC.

The chain couples TRBV10-3 to TRBJ2-7, with D perhaps matching TRBD1 (5 bases). The CDR3 spans 15 residues. The V gene lost 0 bases and the J gene lost 1 base, with 10 bases spanning the gap. Germline V lookup: CDR1 ENHRY, CDR2 SYGVKD. The CDR3 DNA reads TGTGCCATCAGTGAGTCGACTGACAGATCCTACGAGCAGTACTTC. Its protein is CAISESTDRSYEQYF.

This clonotype occurred a few times. Here the CDR3 DNA reads TGTGCCTGGAGTGGACAGACCTGGTACGAGCAGTACTTC. Protein sequence: CAWSGQTWYEQYF. The chain recombines TRBV30 with TRBJ2-7; TRBD1 is a possible D gene (5 bases). In germline, CDR1 is GTSNPN, CDR2 SVGIG (reference sequence). The V and J ends lost 1 base and 4 bases respectively, with 11 bases between them. CDR3 size: 13 residues.

This clonotype was recorded many times. The chain joins TRBV11-2 to TRBJ2-1; a possible D gene is TRBD1 (5 bases). CDR1 and CDR2 (germline): SGHAT, FQNNGV. V was pared by 2 bases and J by 4 bases, with 6 bases between. The CDR3 has 13 amino acids. The CDR3 DNA reads as TGTGCCAGCAGCTTACCAGGGTACAATGAGCAGTTCTTC. This codes for CASSLPGYNEQFF.

At least ten counts were recorded for this clonotype. This sequence joins TRBV7-2 and TRBJ2-2; 7 nucleotides align to TRBD1. Germline V gene sequence: CDR1 SGHTA, CDR2 FQGNSA. The V and J ends lost 5 bases and 5 bases, in that order; junction bases with no gene match: 2. CDR3 length: 13 amino acids. CDR3 loop: CASSHRGTGELFF. CDR3 nucleotide sequence: TGTGCCAGCAGCCACAGGGGAACCGGGGAGCTGTTTTTT.

This clonotype has a handful of counts. This chain uses TRBV27 with TRBJ1-4, with 7 bases that match TRBD1. The V gene end was trimmed by 6 bases and the J gene end by 8 bases; junction bases not matched to a gene: 12. In germline, CDR1 is MNHEY, CDR2 SMNVEV (reference sequence). This CDR3 has 15 amino acids. The CDR3 sequence: CASRGTGDSWEKLFF. The CDR3 nucleotides are TGTGCCAGCAGGGGAACAGGGGACAGTTGGGAAAAACTGTTTTTT.

This clonotype was found a few times. The V and J genes are TRBV3-1 and TRBJ1-4; possibly TRBD1 for D (5 bases). The germline gives CDR1 LGHDT, CDR2 YNNKEL (reference sequence). Deletions cut 4 bases from V and 5 bases from J, with 17 bases between. CDR3 length: 16 amino acids. CDR3 amino acids: CASSLRPGRWNEKLFF. The CDR3 DNA reads as TGTGCCAGCAGCCTGAGACCGGGACGGTGGAATGAAAAACTGTTTTTT.

This chain connects TRBV19 to TRBJ1-2; D is perhaps TRBD1 (6 bases). The CDR3 spans 14 residues. The germline CDR1 and CDR2 sequences are LNHDA and SQIVND (reference sequence). Trimming shortened V by 5 bases and J by 3 bases, and 13 bases separated the two germline ends. CDR3 amino acids: CASSPGTTYYGYTF. CDR3 in DNA: TGTGCCAGTAGTCCCGGGACAACCTACTATGGCTACACCTTC.

This clonotype appeared a few times. A read error may account for a junction end that differs from germline. The chain employs TRBV7-9 and TRBJ2-7, with 9 positions matching TRBD2. This CDR3 contains 14 residues. CDR1 and CDR2 (germline): SEHNR, FQNEAQ (reference sequence). CDR3 coding DNA: TGTGCCAGCAGCCTAGCGGGACCTGGCTACGAGCAGTACTTC. The encoded protein is CASSLAGPGYEQYF.

This clonotype was recorded many times. The chain carries TRBV20-1 and TRBJ2-1; TRBD2 aligns across 12 bases. CDR3 size: 15 residues. The germline CDR1 and CDR2 sequences are DFQATT and SNEGSKA (reference sequence). V lost 3 bases to trimming and J lost 6 bases; unmatched junction nucleotides: 6. CDR3 sequence: CSASPATSGSNEQFF. CDR3 sequence (DNA): TGCAGTGCTAGTCCCGCGACTAGCGGGAGCAATGAGCAGTTCTTC.

This chain connects TRBV11-3 to TRBJ2-1; 12 bases fit TRBD1. The CDR3 totals 16 residues. V was pared by 0 bases and J by 8 bases, with 5 bases of the junction left unmatched. Germline lookup yields CDR1 SGHNT and CDR2 YENEEA. The CDR3 sequence is CASSLEGQGAIDEQFF. The CDR3 region has the DNA TGTGCCAGCAGCTTAGAGGGACAGGGGGCGATTGATGAGCAGTTCTTC.

There are many counts of this clonotype. The V gene is TRBV9, the J gene TRBJ1-1, with D hard to call. V was clipped by 4 bases and J by 2 bases, with 12 bases between them. The CDR3 contains 14 residues. Germline CDR1 is SGDLS and CDR2 is YYNGEE. This CDR3 is CASSPSRLNTEAFF. The CDR3 coding sequence is TGTGCCAGCAGCCCTAGCCGTCTTAACACTGAAGCTTTCTTT.

This clonotype occurred a few times. V and J are TRBV27 and TRBJ1-5; D perhaps matches TRBD1 (5 bases). Trimming stripped 6 bases from V and 6 bases from J, with 15 bases between. CDR3 length equals 14 residues. CDR1 MNHEY and CDR2 SMNVEV come from the germline V gene (reference sequence). The CDR3 reads CASSRHSGGQPQHF. Written as DNA, the CDR3 is TGTGCCAGCAGCCGGCACTCGGGGGGTCAGCCCCAGCATTTT.

The sample holds many counts of this clonotype. This rearrangement joins TRBV19 to TRBJ2-7, with 7 bases matching TRBD1. Losses at the gene ends were 4 bases for V and 3 bases for J; bases not matched to a gene: 6. The CDR3 length is 14 residues. The germline CDR1 and CDR2 sequences are LNHDA and SQIVND (reference sequence). This chain's CDR3 is CASSNRDRNYEQYF. CDR3 DNA sequence: TGTGCCAGTAGTAACCGGGACAGAAACTACGAGCAGTACTTC.

This clonotype was picked up many times. V gene TRBV14 combines with J gene TRBJ1-2; the match to TRBD1 covers 7 bases. The ends lost 0 bases at V and 1 base at J; junction bases unmatched: 11. CDR3 length: 18 residues. Germline V gene lookup returns CDR1 SGHDN and CDR2 FVKESK. Here the CDR3 DNA reads TGTGCCAGCAGCCAAGAGGGGAGAAACAGGGGAAATAACTATGGCTACACCTTC. This sequence encodes CASSQEGRNRGNNYGYTF.

This clonotype occurred a few times. The chain has TRBV5-8 and TRBJ2-7, with unresolved D. Per the germline V gene, CDR1 is SGHTS and CDR2 is YDEGEE. This CDR3 is 13 amino acids long. Trimming pared 4 bases from V and 3 bases from J, leaving 11 bases between. The DNA of the CDR3 is TGTGCCAGCAGCCGTTCTGTAGGCTACGAGCAGTACTTC. This gives the protein CASSRSVGYEQYF.